What follows are 13 T cell receptor beta chains derived from one specimen sequenced in a study of tumor and adjacent non-tumor tissue in lung cancer. The library came from three nested PCR rounds adapted from ARM-PCR protocols. TCRdb used MiXCR to reprocess the multiplex PCR reads, holding one entry per CDR3 protein. The data show about 80,000 distinct CDR3 sequences, 72% seen once. This sample's RNA came from whole unsorted tissue. Sequencing was performed on lung tumor tissue. The receptors stem from a woman aged 40 to 55 with non-small cell lung cancer.

Note on this clonotype: An end of the junction differs from the germline gene, which may be a read error. The chain combines TRBV20-1 with TRBJ2-3; TRBD2 matches at 9 bases. The CDR3 is 15 residues long. Germline CDR1 DFQATT, CDR2 SNEGSKA (reference sequence). CDR3 sequence: CSARELAGRADMQYF. The CDR3 DNA reads as TGCAGTGCTAGAGAGCTAGCGGGAAGGGCAGATATGCAGTATTTT.

The chain recombines TRBV11-2 with TRBJ1-1; D ambiguous. Germline V CDR1 and CDR2: SGHAT, FQNNGV. CDR3 size: 12 residues. Trimming stripped 4 bases from V and 3 bases from J, with 6 bases between. CDR3 DNA sequence: TGTGCCAGCAGCTCATGGGACACTGAAGCTTTCTTT. Protein sequence: CASSSWDTEAFF.

On this clonotype itself: The junction shows a germline mismatch at one end, possibly a read error. The rearrangement joins TRBV6-5 to TRBJ1-6; maybe TRBD1 (5 bases). The germline V gene encodes CDR1 MNHEY and CDR2 SVGAGI. This CDR3 contains 14 residues. CDR3 DNA sequence: TGTCTCAGCAGGGCAGGCTCCTATACTTCACCCCTCCACTTT. It is translated as CLSRAGSYTSPLHF.

Comments on this clonotype: This clone may be a read error of a much larger clone one base away. The rearrangement uses TRBV28 and TRBJ2-7; D possibly corresponds to TRBD2 (5 bases). In germline, CDR1 is MDHEN, CDR2 SYDVKM. The CDR3 loop spans 12 amino acids. DNA of the CDR3: TGTCCCAGCCCGGGGTTGTCCTACGAGCAGTACTTC. Its protein is CPSPGLSYEQYF.

As to this clonotype: A read error may explain this, as a much larger clone is one base away. CDR3 DNA: TGCACCAGCAGTGATTACAGGCGGAACACTGAAGCTTTCTTT. Amino acid sequence: CTSSDYRRNTEAFF. V usage is TRBV10-1 and J usage is TRBJ1-1; maybe TRBD1 (5 bases). Germline V gene lookup returns CDR1 WNHNN and CDR2 SYGVQD (reference sequence). The CDR3 spans 14 residues.

Points on this clonotype: One base away lies a much larger clone, so this may be a sequencing read error. This chain connects TRBV20-1 to TRBJ2-3; D is perhaps TRBD2 (5 bases). This CDR3 spans 16 amino acids. The germline CDR1 and CDR2 sequences are DFQATT and SNEGSKA (reference sequence). The CDR3 protein is CSASDNRRDSADTQNF. CDR3 DNA sequence: TGCAGTGCTAGCGACAATAGGCGAGATAGCGCAGATACGCAGAATTTT.

In the case of this clonotype: The junction shows a germline mismatch at one end, possibly a read error. The gene calls are TRBV11-2 and TRBJ2-1; 8 nucleotides line up with TRBD2. The CDR3 covers 16 residues. In germline, CDR1 is SGHAT, CDR2 FQNNGV. In DNA form, the CDR3 reads TGTGTCAGCAGCTTAGGGCCATTAGCGGGGAGCAATGAGCAGTTCTTC. This translates into CVSSLGPLAGSNEQFF.

As to this clonotype: This is likely a read error, given that the CDR3 carries no conserved phenylalanine or tryptophan at its end. CDR3 nucleotides: TGTGTCATCAGCCGCACGGGCACGGACAGTACGCAGTATCTT. This translates into CVISRTGTDSTQYL. J is TRBJ2-3 and V is TRBV11-2, with D possibly being TRBD1 (6 bases). The CDR3 covers 14 residues. Germline CDR1 and CDR2: SGHAT and FQNNGV.

Points on this clonotype: With a much larger clone just one base away, this may be a read error. The chain has TRBV20-1 and TRBJ2-1; D is undetermined. The V end lost 8 bases, the J end lost 0 bases, and 11 bases lay between the germline ends. The CDR3 runs 13 residues. Germline V gene sequence: CDR1 DFQATT, CDR2 SNEGSKA (reference sequence). The CDR3 DNA reads as TGCAGTACTAATCCGATCTCCTACAATGAGCAGTTCTTC. Translated, it gives CSTNPISYNEQFF.

J is TRBJ1-5 and V is TRBV29-1; no reliable D call. The germline V gene has CDR1 SQVTM and CDR2 ANQGSEA. This CDR3 region has 13 residues. V lost 4 bases to trimming and J lost 15 bases, with 22 bases between them. CDR3 residues: CSVARAPNQPRHF. The DNA for the CDR3 is TGCAGCGTTGCGAGGGCTCCTAATCAGCCCAGGCATTTT.

This clonotype was recorded once. One end of the junction fails to match germline, which may point to a read error. The chain uses TRBV14 and TRBJ1-2; D not certain. In germline, CDR1 is SGHDN, CDR2 FVKESK. The CDR3 consists of 13 residues. The CDR3: CVSSQGPNYGYTF. Written as DNA, the CDR3 is TGCGTCAGCAGCCAAGGACCCAACTATGGCTACACCTTC.

This clonotype has just one count. An end of the junction does not agree with germline; a read error may underlie this. This chain links TRBV14 with TRBJ2-1; 7 bases map to TRBD2. The CDR3 sequence is 16 residues long. Per the germline V gene, CDR1 is SGHDN and CDR2 is FVKESK. CDR3 sequence (DNA): TGTGCCAGCAGTCGTCTTCTAGCGGACTCCTACAATGAGAAGTTCTTC. Its translation is CASSRLLADSYNEKFF.

In the case of this clonotype: A much larger clone lies one base from this, so it may be a read error. No conserved phenylalanine or tryptophan ends this CDR3, so it is likely a read error. The V call is TRBV5-1, the J call TRBJ2-1, with D uncertain. Germline CDR1 reads SGHRS; CDR2 reads YFSETQ. CDR3 length: 16 amino acids. V gave up 3 bases and J gave up 5 bases, with 18 bases separating them. The CDR3 nucleotides read TGCGCCAGCAGCTCGAAGACCCCTGATCGACACAATGAGCAGTTCCTC. This sequence encodes CASSSKTPDRHNEQFL.